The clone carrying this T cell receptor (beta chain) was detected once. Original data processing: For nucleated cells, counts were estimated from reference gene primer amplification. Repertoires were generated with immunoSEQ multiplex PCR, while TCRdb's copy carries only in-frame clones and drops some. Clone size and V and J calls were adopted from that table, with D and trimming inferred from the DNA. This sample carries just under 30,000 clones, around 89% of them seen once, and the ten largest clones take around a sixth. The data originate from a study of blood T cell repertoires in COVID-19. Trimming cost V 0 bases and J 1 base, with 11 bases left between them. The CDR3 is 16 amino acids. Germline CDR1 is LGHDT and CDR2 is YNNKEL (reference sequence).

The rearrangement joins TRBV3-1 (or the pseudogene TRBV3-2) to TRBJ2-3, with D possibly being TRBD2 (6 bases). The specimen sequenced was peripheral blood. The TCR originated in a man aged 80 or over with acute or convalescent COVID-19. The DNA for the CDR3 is TGTGCCAGCAGCCAAGAATGGGGGGTCGGCACAGATACGCAGTATTTT. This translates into CASSQEWGVGTDTQYF.